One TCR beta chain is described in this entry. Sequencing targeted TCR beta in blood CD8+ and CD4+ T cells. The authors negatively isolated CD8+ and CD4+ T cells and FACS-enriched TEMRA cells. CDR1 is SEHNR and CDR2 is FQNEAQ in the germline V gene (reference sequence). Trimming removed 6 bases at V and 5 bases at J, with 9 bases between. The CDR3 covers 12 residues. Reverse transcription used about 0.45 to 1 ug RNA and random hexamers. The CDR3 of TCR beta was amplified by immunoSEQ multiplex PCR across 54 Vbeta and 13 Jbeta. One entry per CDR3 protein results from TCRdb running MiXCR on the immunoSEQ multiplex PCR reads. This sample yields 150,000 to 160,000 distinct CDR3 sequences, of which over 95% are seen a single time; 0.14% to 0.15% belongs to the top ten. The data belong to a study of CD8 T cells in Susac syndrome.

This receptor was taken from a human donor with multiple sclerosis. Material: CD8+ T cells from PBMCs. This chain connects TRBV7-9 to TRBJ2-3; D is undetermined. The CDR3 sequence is CASRSWGDTQYF. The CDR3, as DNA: TGTGCCAGCAGGTCATGGGGAGATACGCAGTATTTT.